These 24 T cell receptor beta chains share one sample of origin, sequenced in a study of blood T cell repertoires in COVID-19 (dated by TCRdb to 2019 to 2021). Library preparation employed the immunoSEQ multiplex PCR assay. TCRdb took this table from immuneACCESS and kept in-frame rearrangements with V and J called. Such tables lack part of the clones; where checked against another copy, unresolved V genes explain under half of the gap, and the rest is unexplained. Recorded for this sample are 240,000 or so clones; around four fifths of them occurred a single time. The ten largest make up approximately 13% of the sample. The sequencing sample was made of peripheral blood. All receptors derive from a woman aged 55-75 years with active or convalescent COVID-19.

The gene calls are TRBV7-9 and TRBJ1-6, with D possibly TRBD1 on 6 matching bases. CDR3 length: 14 amino acids. Trimming left V 5 bases short and J 5 bases short, with 10 bases between. Germline values: CDR1 SEHNR, CDR2 FQNEAQ (reference sequence). This CDR3 reads CASSLDRNNSPLHF. The CDR3 DNA sequence: TGTGCCAGCAGCCTCGACAGGAATAATTCACCCCTCCACTTT.

This CDR3 is CASSHPARGRDEKLFF. The CDR3 DNA sequence: TGCGCCAGCAGCCACCCCGCACGGGGGAGAGATGAAAAACTGTTTTTT. The chain employs TRBV4-3 and TRBJ1-4; a possible D gene is TRBD1 (5 bases). The V and J ends lost 3 bases and 6 bases respectively, with 17 bases between them. The CDR3 loop spans 16 amino acids. Germline CDR1 is LGHNA and CDR2 is YSLEER.

The chain combines TRBV2 with TRBJ1-6; maybe TRBD1 (5 bases). This CDR3 contains 15 residues. Trimming took off 3 bases at V and 6 bases at J, with 12 bases between the two ends. CDR1 is SNHLY, CDR2 FYNNEI, per germline. The DNA of the CDR3 is TGTGCCAGCAGTGACATGGGGGGGGGTAATTCACCCCTCCACTTT. The encoded protein is CASSDMGGGNSPLHF.

The chain is built from TRBV19 and TRBJ2-6, with TRBD1 identical over 11 bases. V lost 5 bases, J lost 0 bases, and 3 bases stayed unmatched. Germline-derived CDR1 and CDR2 are LNHDA and SQIVND (reference sequence). This CDR3 is 17 amino acids long. The CDR3 region is CASSLGQGVSGANVLTF. Written as DNA, the CDR3 is TGTGCCAGTAGTTTGGGACAGGGGGTCTCTGGGGCCAACGTCCTGACTTTC. The full variable domain, its missing parts supplied by reference TRBV19 and TRBJ2-6, is DGGITQSPKYLFRKEGQNVTLSCEQNLNHDAMYWYRQDPGQGLRLIYYSQIVNDFQKGDIAEGYSVSREKKESFPLTVTSAQKNPTAFYLCASSLGQGVSGANVLTFGAGSRLTVL.

The chain couples TRBV3-1 (or the pseudogene TRBV3-2) to TRBJ1-1; D gene ambiguous. CDR3 length: 12 residues. The germline V gene encodes CDR1 LGHDT and CDR2 YNNKEL (reference sequence). Trimming pared 0 bases from V and 7 bases from J, leaving 6 bases between. The CDR3 DNA follows: TGTGCCAGCAGCCAAGATCGGTATGAAGCTTTCTTT. As protein: CASSQDRYEAFF.

The genes are TRBV7-2 and TRBJ1-2, with D maybe TRBD1 (6 bases). This CDR3 is built from 15 residues. Germline V lookup: CDR1 SGHTA, CDR2 FQGNSA. V gave up 5 bases and J gave up 4 bases, with 17 bases separating them. The CDR3 reads CASSPLNRAGYGYTF. As DNA, the CDR3 is TGTGCCAGCAGCCCCCTCAACAGGGCTGGCTATGGCTACACCTTC.

The chain joins TRBV12-3 or TRBV12-4 to TRBJ2-7, with TRBD2 matching 7 bases. The CDR3 is 12 amino acids. J lost 5 bases, V lost 9 bases, and 7 bases had no gene match. The CDR3 sequence is CASSKRGDEQYF. CDR3 coding DNA: TGTGCCAGTAGTAAGCGGGGCGACGAGCAGTACTTC.

This rearrangement joins TRBV6-4 to TRBJ2-3; TRBD2 aligns across 13 bases. Trimming cost V 3 bases and J 2 bases; bases outside gene matches: 2. The length of the CDR3 is 16 residues. The germline gives CDR1 MRHNA, CDR2 SNTAGT. The CDR3 here is CASSETSGGNTDTQYF. The CDR3, as DNA: TGTGCCAGCAGTGAGACTAGCGGGGGGAACACAGATACGCAGTATTTT.

The rearrangement joins TRBV6-1 to TRBJ1-1, with no clear D. The CDR3 consists of 17 residues. The germline CDR1 and CDR2 sequences are MNHNS and SASEGT. Trimming took off 2 bases at V and 2 bases at J, with 18 bases between the two ends. The CDR3 loop is CASSELGGPTLNTEAFF. The CDR3 DNA sequence: TGTGCCAGCAGTGAACTGGGAGGGCCTACCCTCAACACTGAAGCTTTCTTT.

The count of this clone is one. The V call is TRBV11-2, the J call TRBJ2-3, with 7 bases that match TRBD1. Germline CDR1 SGHAT, CDR2 FQNNGV. The CDR3 contains 15 residues. J was trimmed by 1 base and V by 5 bases; bases with no gene match: 6. CDR3 nucleotides: TGTGCCAGCAGCCCCGACAGGGTTGGCACAGATACGCAGTATTTT. Protein product: CASSPDRVGTDTQYF.

The CDR3 sequence: CASSPPSTDTQYF. The DNA for the CDR3 is TGTGCCAGCTCACCTCCTAGCACAGATACGCAGTATTTT. The rearrangement uses TRBV18 and TRBJ2-3; D is uncertain. V lost 3 bases to trimming and J lost 0 bases, with 4 bases between them. CDR1 and CDR2 (germline): KGHSH, LQKENI. There are 13 residues in the CDR3.

The genes are TRBV19 and TRBJ1-2; 8 bases are shared with TRBD1. This CDR3 comprises 15 residues. Germline CDR1 LNHDA, CDR2 SQIVND (reference sequence). Germline trimming cut 6 bases from V and 3 bases from J; bases unmatched to any gene: 9. The CDR3, as DNA: TGTGCCAGTAGGACCGGTGGGACAGGCTACTATGGCTACACCTTC. Translated: CASRTGGTGYYGYTF. The variable domain in full, with the rest retrieved from reference TRBV19 and TRBJ1-2, is DGGITQSPKYLFRKEGQNVTLSCEQNLNHDAMYWYRQDPGQGLRLIYYSQIVNDFQKGDIAEGYSVSREKKESFPLTVTSAQKNPTAFYLCASRTGGTGYYGYTFGSGTRLTVV.

This clone was counted only a few times. The chain joins TRBV7-9 to TRBJ1-1, with D possibly TRBD1 on 6 matching bases. V dropped 5 bases and J dropped 7 bases, with 14 bases sitting between them. CDR1 is SEHNR, CDR2 FQNEAQ, per germline (reference sequence). The CDR3 has 13 residues. In nucleotides, the CDR3 is TGTGCCAGCAGCCCACCTGGACAGTTTGAAGCTTTCTTT. It specifies CASSPPGQFEAFF.

This clone was detected only a few times. This rearrangement joins TRBV3-1 (or the pseudogene TRBV3-2) to TRBJ1-1; D is possibly TRBD1 (6 bases). The germline V gene has CDR1 LGHDT and CDR2 YNNKEL (reference sequence). V was shortened by 3 bases and J by 4 bases, with 18 bases between the two germline ends. The CDR3 has 16 amino acids. CDR3 sequence reads: CASSHGGGDWGTEAFF. The CDR3 nucleotides read TGTGCCAGCAGCCACGGAGGGGGGGATTGGGGCACTGAAGCTTTCTTT.

This chain uses TRBV6-5 with TRBJ1-2, with TRBD1 as a possible D gene (6 bases). This CDR3 spans 14 amino acids. Germline V gene data show CDR1 as MNHEY and CDR2 as SVGAGI. CDR3 nucleotide sequence: TGTGTCCCAGGGGTGGGTGGAGTGCCCTATGGCTACACCTTC. Translation gives CVPGVGGVPYGYTF.

The CDR3: CASSQAAGGYTF. In DNA, the CDR3 is TGTGCCAGCAGCCAAGCCGCGGGTGGCTACACCTTC. The chain joins TRBV14 to TRBJ1-2, with D hard to call. The V end lost 1 base, the J end lost 7 bases, and 7 bases lay between the germline ends. Germline V gene data show CDR1 as SGHDN and CDR2 as FVKESK. This CDR3 contains 12 residues.

The chain recombines TRBV5-4 with TRBJ1-5; TRBD1 matches 8 bases. The V and J ends lost 4 bases and 4 bases, in that order; junction bases with no gene match: 4. The germline gives CDR1 SGHNT, CDR2 YYREEE (reference sequence). The length of the CDR3 is 14 residues. CDR3 coding DNA: TGTGCCAGCAGCACCGACAGGGGTAATCAGCCCCAGCATTTT. Its protein product is CASSTDRGNQPQHF.

This chain uses TRBV12-3 or TRBV12-4 with TRBJ1-2; D is unresolved. The length of the CDR3 is 13 residues. V was shortened by 10 bases and J by 3 bases, with 15 bases between the two germline ends. The CDR3 region is CATRRRSDYGYTF. CDR3 sequence (DNA): TGTGCCACCAGGAGGAGGAGCGACTATGGCTACACCTTC.

This CDR3 reads CASSSPGLRQGNTEAFF. CDR3 bases: TGTGCCAGCAGCTCGCCGGGACTCAGACAAGGTAACACTGAAGCTTTCTTT. The genes are TRBV7-2 and TRBJ1-1, with a weak D call TRBD1 (5 bases). In germline, CDR1 is SGHTA, CDR2 FQGNSA. Trimming pared 4 bases from V and 2 bases from J, leaving 20 bases between. The CDR3 runs 17 residues. The full variable domain, with the rest looked up from reference TRBV7-2 and TRBJ1-1, is GAGVSQSPSNKVTEKGKDVELRCDPISGHTALYWYRQSLGQGLEFLIYFQGNSAPDKSGLPSDRFSAERTGGSVSTLTIQRTQQEDSAVYLCASSSPGLRQGNTEAFFGQGTRLTVV.

CDR3 region: CASSSSQGKLVYGYTF. CDR3 DNA sequence: TGTGCCAGCAGTTCTTCACAGGGGAAGCTAGTCTATGGCTACACCTTC. This chain joins TRBV6-5 and TRBJ1-2; 7 bases are a match to TRBD1. Germline-derived CDR1 and CDR2 are MNHEY and SVGAGI. The CDR3 is 16 residues long. The V and J ends lost 4 bases and 4 bases, in that order; junction bases with no gene match: 12.

The sample holds a few counts of this clone. V is TRBV7-2 and J is TRBJ1-2, with TRBD1 as a possible D gene (6 bases). Per germline, CDR1 SGHTA and CDR2 FQGNSA. CDR3 length equals 14 residues. V was pared by 3 bases and J by 3 bases, with 11 bases between. CDR3 nucleotides: TGTGCCAGCAGCTTCGCGACAGGTCACTATGGCTACACCTTC. Its translation: CASSFATGHYGYTF.

The chain uses TRBV7-9 and TRBJ2-1, with 9 bases lining up with TRBD2. The CDR3 sequence is 14 residues long. Trimming cost V 4 bases and J 9 bases; bases outside gene matches: 7. The germline V gene has CDR1 SEHNR and CDR2 FQNEAQ (reference sequence). CDR3 nucleotides: TGTGCCAGCAGCTCTTTGCGGGGGGGCCTTGAGCAGTTCTTC. Encoded protein: CASSSLRGGLEQFF. The complete variable domain, with remaining parts taken from reference TRBV7-9 and TRBJ2-1, reads DTGVSQNPRHKITKRGQNVTFRCDPISEHNRLYWYRQTLGQGPEFLTYFQNEAQLEKSRLLSDRFSAERPKGSFSTLEIQRTEQGDSAMYLCASSSLRGGLEQFFGPGTRLTVL.

The rearrangement links TRBV19 to TRBJ1-6, with 7 bases aligning to TRBD1. CDR1 is LNHDA, CDR2 SQIVND, per germline (reference sequence). Germline trimming cut 5 bases from V and 10 bases from J; bases unmatched to any gene: 14. CDR3 length equals 16 residues. The DNA of the CDR3 is TGTGCCAGTAGTCCCTTAGGGGGCAGGAACGGATCACCCCTCCACTTT. Its translation: CASSPLGGRNGSPLHF. Based on the CDR3 plus reference TRBV19 and TRBJ1-6, the full variable domain is DGGITQSPKYLFRKEGQNVTLSCEQNLNHDAMYWYRQDPGQGLRLIYYSQIVNDFQKGDIAEGYSVSREKKESFPLTVTSAQKNPTAFYLCASSPLGGRNGSPLHFGNGTRLTVT.

The chain employs TRBV18 and TRBJ1-2; maybe TRBD1 (5 bases). The germline V gene has CDR1 KGHSH and CDR2 LQKENI. The V gene lost 0 bases and the J gene lost 7 bases, with 6 bases spanning the gap. The CDR3 loop spans 12 amino acids. This CDR3 reads CASSPPQGGYTF. In nucleotides, the CDR3 is TGTGCCAGCTCACCACCCCAGGGTGGCTACACCTTC.